This entry concerns a single T cell receptor (beta chain). Its antigen is unknown. The CDR3 spans 13 residues. Trimming removed 6 bases at V and 6 bases at J, with 12 bases between. In germline, CDR1 is SGHVS, CDR2 FQNEAQ. These data come from a study of cytomegalovirus exposure and HLA in healthy donors. It was with 60 Vbeta and 13 Jbeta primers that the PCR ran. Assay: immunoSEQ multiplex PCR; the TCRdb copy retains only in-frame clones and omits some. The sample has more than 90,000 clones; over 60% are singletons. Study-wide findings and caveats: Some V segments, including TRBV6-2 and TRBV6-3, were excluded as indistinguishable. Fewer N-insertions than the approximately 700-donor mean were reportedly shown by an Asian-associated ancestry cluster in a later analysis.

The sequenced sample consisted of PBMCs. The chain joins TRBV7-8 to TRBJ2-1, with D possibly matching TRBD1 (6 bases). The source of this sequence is a man aged 25-45 years in good health and CMV-seropositive. This chain's CDR3 is CASRGQGLNEQFF. The CDR3, as DNA: TGTGCCAGCAGGGGGCAGGGGCTCAATGAGCAGTTCTTC.